This TCR beta chain was profiled in a study of blood T cell repertoires in COVID-19. Study in general: The cDNA or gDNA used as material had been derived from T cells, B-cell-depleted T cells, or PBMCs.

This CDR3 spans 14 amino acids. V lost 3 bases, J lost 3 bases, and 2 bases stayed unmatched. Germline values: CDR1 LGHNA, CDR2 YNFKEQ. Recruits, aged roughly 18 to 90 years, lived in 24 US areas. Each participant's cohort was designated according to participant-reported clinical history. Profiled with immunoSEQ multiplex PCR; TCRdb holds only in-frame clones, not every one. The sample lists over 200,000 clones, approximately 80% occurring once. Source material: PBMCs or T cells enriched from blood (not recorded which). This receptor was obtained from a man aged 35-49 years who had recovered from COVID-19. V gene TRBV4-2 combines with J gene TRBJ1-1, with TRBD1 identical over 9 bases. DNA of the CDR3: TGTGCCAGCAGCCAGACAGGGGGGTACACTGAAGCTTTCTTT. Translated: CASSQTGGYTEAFF.